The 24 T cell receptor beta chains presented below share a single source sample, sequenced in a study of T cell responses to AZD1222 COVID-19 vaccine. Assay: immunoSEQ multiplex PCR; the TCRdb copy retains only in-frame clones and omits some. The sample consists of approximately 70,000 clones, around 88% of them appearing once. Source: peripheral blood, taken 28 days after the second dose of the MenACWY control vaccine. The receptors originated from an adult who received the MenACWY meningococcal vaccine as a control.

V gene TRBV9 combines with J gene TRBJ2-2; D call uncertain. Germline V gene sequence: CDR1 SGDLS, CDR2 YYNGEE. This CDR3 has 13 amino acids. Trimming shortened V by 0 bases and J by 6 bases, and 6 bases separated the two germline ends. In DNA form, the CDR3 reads TGTGCCAGCAGCGTAGTTGCGTCCGGGGAGCTGTTTTTT. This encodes CASSVVASGELFF.

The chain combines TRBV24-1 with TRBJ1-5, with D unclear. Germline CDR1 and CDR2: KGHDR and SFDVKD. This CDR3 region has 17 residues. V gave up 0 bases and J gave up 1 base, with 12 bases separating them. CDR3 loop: CATSDLGSTVSNQPQHF. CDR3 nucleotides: TGTGCCACCAGTGATTTGGGTTCGACGGTAAGCAATCAGCCCCAGCATTTT.

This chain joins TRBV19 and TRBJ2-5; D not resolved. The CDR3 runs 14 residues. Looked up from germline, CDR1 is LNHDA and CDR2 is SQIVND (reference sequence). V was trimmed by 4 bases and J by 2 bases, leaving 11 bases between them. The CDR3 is CASSRAPVQETQYF. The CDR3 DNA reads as TGTGCCAGTAGTAGGGCTCCAGTACAAGAGACCCAGTACTTC.

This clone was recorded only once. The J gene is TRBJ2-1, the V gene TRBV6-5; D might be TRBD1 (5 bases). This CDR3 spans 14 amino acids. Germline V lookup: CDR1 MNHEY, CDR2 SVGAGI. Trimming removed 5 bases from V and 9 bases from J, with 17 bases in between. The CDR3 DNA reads TGTGCCAGCAGTAACAACGGCAGGGTAGTTGAGCAGTTCTTC. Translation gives CASSNNGRVVEQFF.

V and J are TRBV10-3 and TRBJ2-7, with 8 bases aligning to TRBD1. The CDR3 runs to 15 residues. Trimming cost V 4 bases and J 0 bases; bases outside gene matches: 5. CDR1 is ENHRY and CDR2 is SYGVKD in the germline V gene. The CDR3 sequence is CAISVAGGTSYEQYF. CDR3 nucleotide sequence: TGTGCCATCAGTGTCGCAGGGGGCACCTCCTACGAGCAGTACTTC.

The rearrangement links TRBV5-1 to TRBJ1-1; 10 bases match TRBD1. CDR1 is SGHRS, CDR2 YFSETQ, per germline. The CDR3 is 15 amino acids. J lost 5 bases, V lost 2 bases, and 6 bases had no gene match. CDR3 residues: CASSFRTGGGTEAFF. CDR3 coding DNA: TGCGCCAGCAGCTTCCGGACAGGGGGAGGGACTGAAGCTTTCTTT.

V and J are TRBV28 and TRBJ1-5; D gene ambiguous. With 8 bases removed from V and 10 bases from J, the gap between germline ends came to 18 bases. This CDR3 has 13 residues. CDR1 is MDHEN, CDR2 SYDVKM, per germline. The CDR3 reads CASRKPAILPQHF. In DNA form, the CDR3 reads TGTGCCAGCCGTAAGCCGGCTATCCTTCCCCAGCATTTT. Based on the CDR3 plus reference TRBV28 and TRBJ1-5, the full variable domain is DVKVTQSSRYLVKRTGEKVFLECVQDMDHENMFWYRQDPGLGLRLIYFSYDVKMKEKGDIPEGYSVSREKKERFSLILESASTNQTSMYLCASRKPAILPQHFGDGTRLSIL.

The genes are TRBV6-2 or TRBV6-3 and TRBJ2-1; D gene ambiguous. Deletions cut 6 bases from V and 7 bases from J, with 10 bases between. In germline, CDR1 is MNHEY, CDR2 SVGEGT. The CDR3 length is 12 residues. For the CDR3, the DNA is TGTGCCAGCAGCCGGATTCGTAATGAGCAGTTCTTC. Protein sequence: CASSRIRNEQFF.

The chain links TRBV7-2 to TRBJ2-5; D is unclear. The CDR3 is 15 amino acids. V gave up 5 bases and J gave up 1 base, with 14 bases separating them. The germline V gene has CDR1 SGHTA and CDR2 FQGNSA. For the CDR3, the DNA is TGTGCCAGCAGCCTGTCGGCCTCCCTCCAAGAGACCCAGTACTTC. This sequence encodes CASSLSASLQETQYF.

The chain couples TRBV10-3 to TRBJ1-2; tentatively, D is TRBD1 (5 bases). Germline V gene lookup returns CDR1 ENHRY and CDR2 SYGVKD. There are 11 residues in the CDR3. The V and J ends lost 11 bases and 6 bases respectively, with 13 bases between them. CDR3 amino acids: CAPSGGHGYTF. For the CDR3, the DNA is TGTGCCCCCAGCGGGGGACATGGCTACACCTTC.

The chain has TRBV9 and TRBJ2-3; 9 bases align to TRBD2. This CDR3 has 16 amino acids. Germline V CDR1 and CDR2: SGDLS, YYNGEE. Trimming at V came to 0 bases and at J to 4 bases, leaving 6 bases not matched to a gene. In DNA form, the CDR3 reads TGTGCCAGCAGCGTAGGACCGGGACTAGCATCAGATACGCAGTATTTT. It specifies CASSVGPGLASDTQYF.

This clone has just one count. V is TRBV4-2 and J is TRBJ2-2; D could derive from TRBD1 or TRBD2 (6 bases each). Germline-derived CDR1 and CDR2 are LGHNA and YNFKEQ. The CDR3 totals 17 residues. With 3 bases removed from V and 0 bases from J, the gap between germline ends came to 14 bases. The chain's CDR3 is CASSQGLGGSNTGELFF. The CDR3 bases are TGTGCCAGCAGCCAGGGCCTAGGGGGGTCGAACACCGGGGAGCTGTTTTTT.

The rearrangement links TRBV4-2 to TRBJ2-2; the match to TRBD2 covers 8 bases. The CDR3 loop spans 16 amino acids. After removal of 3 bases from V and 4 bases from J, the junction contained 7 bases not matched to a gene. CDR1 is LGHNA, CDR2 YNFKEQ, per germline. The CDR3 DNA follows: TGTGCCAGCAGCCAGATGGGAGGACTAGCCACCGGGGAGCTGTTTTTT. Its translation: CASSQMGGLATGELFF.

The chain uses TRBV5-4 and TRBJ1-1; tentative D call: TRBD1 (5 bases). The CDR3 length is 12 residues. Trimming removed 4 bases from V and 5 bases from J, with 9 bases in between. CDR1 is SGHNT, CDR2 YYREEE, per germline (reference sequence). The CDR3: CASSQKGTEAFF. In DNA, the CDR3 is TGTGCCAGCAGCCAGAAGGGGACTGAAGCTTTCTTT.

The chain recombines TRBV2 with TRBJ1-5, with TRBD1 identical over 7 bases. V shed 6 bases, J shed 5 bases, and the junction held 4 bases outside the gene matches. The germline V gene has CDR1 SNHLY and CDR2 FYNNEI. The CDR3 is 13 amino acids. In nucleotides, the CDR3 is TGTGCCAGCAGGGGGGACAGACATCAGCCCCAGCATTTT. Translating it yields CASRGDRHQPQHF.

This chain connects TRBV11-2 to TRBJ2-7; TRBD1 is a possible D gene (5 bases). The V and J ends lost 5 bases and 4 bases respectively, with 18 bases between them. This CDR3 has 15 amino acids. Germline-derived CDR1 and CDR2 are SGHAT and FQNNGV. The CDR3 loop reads CASSLWIGAQYEQYF. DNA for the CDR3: TGTGCCAGCAGCCTTTGGATAGGGGCGCAGTACGAGCAGTACTTC.

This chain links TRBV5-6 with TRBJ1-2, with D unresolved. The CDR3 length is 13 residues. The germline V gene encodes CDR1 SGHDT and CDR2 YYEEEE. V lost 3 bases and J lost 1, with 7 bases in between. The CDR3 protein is CASSSQLNYGYTF. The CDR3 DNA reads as TGTGCCAGCAGCTCCCAGCTTAACTATGGCTACACCTTC.

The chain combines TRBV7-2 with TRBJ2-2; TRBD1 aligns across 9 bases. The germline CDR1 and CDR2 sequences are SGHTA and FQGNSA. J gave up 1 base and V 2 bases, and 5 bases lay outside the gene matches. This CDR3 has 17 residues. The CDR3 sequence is CASSLTGGAQNTGELFF. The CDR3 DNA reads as TGTGCCAGCAGCTTAACAGGGGGCGCGCAGAACACCGGGGAGCTGTTTTTT.

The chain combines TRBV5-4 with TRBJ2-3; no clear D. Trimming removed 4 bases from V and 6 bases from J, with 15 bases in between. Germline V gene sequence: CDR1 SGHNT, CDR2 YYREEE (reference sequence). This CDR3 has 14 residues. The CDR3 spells CASSADARADTQYF. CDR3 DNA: TGTGCCAGCAGCGCGGACGCGCGAGCTGATACGCAGTATTTT.

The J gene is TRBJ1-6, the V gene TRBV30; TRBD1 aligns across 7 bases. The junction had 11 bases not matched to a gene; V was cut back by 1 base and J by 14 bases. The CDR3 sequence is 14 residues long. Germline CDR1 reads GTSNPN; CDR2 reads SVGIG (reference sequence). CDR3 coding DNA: TGTGCCTGGAGTGCGGGTCCAGGGGGGATGGCCCTCCACTTT. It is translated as CAWSAGPGGMALHF.

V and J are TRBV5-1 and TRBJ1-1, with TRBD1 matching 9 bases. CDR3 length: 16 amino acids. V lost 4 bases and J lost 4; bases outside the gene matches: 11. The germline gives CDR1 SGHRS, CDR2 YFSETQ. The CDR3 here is CASSPRQGDFVTEAFF. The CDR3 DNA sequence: TGCGCCAGCAGCCCACGACAGGGGGATTTCGTCACTGAAGCTTTCTTT.

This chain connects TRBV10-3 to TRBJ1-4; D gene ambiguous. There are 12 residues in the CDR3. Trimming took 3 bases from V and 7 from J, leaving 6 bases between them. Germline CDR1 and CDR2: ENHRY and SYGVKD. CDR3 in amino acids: CAISDEGEKLFF. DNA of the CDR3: TGTGCCATCAGTGATGAGGGTGAAAAACTGTTTTTT.

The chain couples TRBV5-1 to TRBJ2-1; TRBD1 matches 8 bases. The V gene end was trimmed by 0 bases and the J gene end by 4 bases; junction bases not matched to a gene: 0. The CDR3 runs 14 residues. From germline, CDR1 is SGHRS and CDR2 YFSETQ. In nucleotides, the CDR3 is TGCGCCAGCAGCTTGGACAGGGGGTACAATGAGCAGTTCTTC. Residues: CASSLDRGYNEQFF.

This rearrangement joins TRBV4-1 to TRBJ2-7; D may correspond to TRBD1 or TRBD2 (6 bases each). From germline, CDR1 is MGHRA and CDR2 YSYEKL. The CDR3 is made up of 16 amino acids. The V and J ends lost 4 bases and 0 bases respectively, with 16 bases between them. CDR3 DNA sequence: TGCGCCAGCAGCCTGAAGGGGGGTTTTTCCTCCTACGAGCAGTACTTC. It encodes CASSLKGGFSSYEQYF.